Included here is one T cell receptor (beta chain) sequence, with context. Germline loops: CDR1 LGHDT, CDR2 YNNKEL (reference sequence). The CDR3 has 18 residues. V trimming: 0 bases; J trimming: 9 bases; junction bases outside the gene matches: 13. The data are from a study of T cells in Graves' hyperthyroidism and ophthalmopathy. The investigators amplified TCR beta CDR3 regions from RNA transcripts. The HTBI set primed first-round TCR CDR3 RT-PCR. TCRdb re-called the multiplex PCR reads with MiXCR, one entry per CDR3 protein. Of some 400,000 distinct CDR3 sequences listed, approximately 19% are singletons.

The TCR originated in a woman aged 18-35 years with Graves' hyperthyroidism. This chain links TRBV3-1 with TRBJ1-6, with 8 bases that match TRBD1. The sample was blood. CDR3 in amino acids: CASSQDAGVGQALSPLHF. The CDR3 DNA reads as TGTGCCAGCAGCCAAGATGCCGGCGTGGGACAGGCACTTTCACCCCTCCACTTT.